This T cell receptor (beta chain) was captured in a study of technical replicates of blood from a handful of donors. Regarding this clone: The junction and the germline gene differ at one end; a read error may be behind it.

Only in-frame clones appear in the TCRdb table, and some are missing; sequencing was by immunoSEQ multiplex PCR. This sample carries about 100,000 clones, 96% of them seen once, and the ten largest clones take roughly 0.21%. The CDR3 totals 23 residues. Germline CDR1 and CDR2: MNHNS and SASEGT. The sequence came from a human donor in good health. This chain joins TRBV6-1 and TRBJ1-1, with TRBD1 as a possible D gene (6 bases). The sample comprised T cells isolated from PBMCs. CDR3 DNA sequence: TGTGCCAGCCGTGAACGGGGACAAAAAAACCGACGAGGTTTCCCCGAGTTTGGAATTGAAGCTTTCTTT. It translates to CASRERGQKNRRGFPEFGIEAFF.